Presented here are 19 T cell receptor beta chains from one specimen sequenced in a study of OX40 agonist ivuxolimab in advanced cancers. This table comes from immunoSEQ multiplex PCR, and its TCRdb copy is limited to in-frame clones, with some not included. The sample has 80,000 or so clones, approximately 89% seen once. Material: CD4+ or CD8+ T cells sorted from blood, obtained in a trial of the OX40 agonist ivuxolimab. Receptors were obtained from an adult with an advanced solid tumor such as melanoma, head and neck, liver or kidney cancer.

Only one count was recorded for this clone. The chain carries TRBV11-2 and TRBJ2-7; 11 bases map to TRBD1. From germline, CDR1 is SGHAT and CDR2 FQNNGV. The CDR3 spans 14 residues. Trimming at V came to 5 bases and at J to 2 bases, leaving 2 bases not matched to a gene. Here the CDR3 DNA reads TGTGCCAGCAGCCTGGGACAGGGGGCCTACGAGCAGTACTTC. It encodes CASSLGQGAYEQYF.

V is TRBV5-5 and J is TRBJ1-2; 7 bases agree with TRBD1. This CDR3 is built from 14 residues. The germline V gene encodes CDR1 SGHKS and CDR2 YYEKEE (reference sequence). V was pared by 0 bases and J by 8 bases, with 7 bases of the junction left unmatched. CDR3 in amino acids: CASSLETGSLGYTF. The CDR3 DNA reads TGTGCCAGCAGCTTGGAGACAGGGTCTCTCGGCTACACCTTC.

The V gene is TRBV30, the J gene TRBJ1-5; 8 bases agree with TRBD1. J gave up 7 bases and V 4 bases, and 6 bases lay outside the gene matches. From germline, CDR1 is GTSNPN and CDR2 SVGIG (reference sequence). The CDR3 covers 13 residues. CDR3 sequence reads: CAWTTGERQPQHF. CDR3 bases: TGTGCCTGGACGACAGGGGAGAGACAGCCCCAGCATTTT.

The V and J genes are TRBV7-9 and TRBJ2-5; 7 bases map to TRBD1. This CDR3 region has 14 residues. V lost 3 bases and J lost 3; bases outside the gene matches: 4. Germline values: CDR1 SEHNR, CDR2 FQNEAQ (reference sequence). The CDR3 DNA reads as TGTGCCAGCAGCTTCCGACAGGGCAAAGAGACCCAGTACTTC. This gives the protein CASSFRQGKETQYF.

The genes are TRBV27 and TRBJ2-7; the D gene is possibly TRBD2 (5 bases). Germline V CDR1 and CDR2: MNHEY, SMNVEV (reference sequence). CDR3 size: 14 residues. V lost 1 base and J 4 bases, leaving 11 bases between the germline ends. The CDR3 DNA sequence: TGTGCCAGCAGTTTATTGGGGAGTGAATACGAGCAGTACTTC. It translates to CASSLLGSEYEQYF.

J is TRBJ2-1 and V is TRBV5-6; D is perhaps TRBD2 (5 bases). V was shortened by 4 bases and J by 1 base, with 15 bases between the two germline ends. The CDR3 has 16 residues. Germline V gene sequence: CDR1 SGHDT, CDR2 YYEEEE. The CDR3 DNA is TGTGCCAGCAGCCCCACTAGGACGTCGTCCTACAATGAGCAGTTCTTC. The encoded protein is CASSPTRTSSYNEQFF.

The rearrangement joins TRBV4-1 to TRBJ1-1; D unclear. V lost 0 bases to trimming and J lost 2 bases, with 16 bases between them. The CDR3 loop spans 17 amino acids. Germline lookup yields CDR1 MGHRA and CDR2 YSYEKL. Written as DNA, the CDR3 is TGCGCCAGCAGCCAAGAGGGAAGGGCACGGGTTAACACTGAAGCTTTCTTT. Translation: CASSQEGRARVNTEAFF.

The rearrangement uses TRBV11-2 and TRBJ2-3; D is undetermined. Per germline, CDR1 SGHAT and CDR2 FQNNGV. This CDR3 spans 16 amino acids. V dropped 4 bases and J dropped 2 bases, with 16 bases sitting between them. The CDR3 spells CASSSVQGYSTDTQYF. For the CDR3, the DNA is TGTGCCAGCAGCTCAGTCCAAGGCTATTCCACAGATACGCAGTATTTT.

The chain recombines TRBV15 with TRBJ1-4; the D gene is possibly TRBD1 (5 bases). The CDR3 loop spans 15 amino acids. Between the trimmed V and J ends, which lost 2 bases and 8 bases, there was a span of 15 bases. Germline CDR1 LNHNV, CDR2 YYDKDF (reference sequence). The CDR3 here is CATSRSPQGGEKLFF. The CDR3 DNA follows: TGTGCCACCAGCAGATCCCCTCAGGGAGGAGAAAAACTGTTTTTT.

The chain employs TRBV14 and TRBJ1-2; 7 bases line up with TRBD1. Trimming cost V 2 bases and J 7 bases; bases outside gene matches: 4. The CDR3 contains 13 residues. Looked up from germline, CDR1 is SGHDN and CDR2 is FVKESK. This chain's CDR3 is CASSQLQGTGYTF. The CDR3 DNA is TGTGCCAGCAGCCAACTACAGGGGACTGGCTACACCTTC.

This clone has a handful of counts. Here the CDR3 DNA reads TGTGCCAGCAGCTTAGACTCAGGCGTAGCCAAAAACATTCAGTACTTC. Translated: CASSLDSGVAKNIQYF. This sequence joins TRBV11-3 and TRBJ2-4, with D unclear. Germline V gives CDR1 SGHNT, CDR2 YENEEA. The V end lost 0 bases, the J end lost 0 bases, and 9 bases lay between the germline ends. CDR3 size: 16 residues.

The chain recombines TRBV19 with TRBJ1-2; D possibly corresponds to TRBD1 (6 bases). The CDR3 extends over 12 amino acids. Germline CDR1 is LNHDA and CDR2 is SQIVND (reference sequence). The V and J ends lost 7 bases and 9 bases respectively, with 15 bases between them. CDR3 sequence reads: CASNRDSSRYTF. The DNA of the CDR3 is TGTGCCAGTAACAGGGATAGTTCTCGCTACACCTTC.

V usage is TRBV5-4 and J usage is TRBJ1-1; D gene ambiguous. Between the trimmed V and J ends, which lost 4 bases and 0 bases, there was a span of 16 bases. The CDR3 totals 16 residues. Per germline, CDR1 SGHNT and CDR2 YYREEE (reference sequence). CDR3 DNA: TGTGCCAGCAGCCCCACCGCTGCGGGGATGAACACTGAAGCTTTCTTT. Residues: CASSPTAAGMNTEAFF.

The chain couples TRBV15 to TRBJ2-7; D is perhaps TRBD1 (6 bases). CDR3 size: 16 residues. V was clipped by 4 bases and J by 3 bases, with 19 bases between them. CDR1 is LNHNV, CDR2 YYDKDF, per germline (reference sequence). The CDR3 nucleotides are TGTGCCACCAGCAAACCGCTTGGACAGTCCTACTACGAGCAGTACTTC. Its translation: CATSKPLGQSYYEQYF.

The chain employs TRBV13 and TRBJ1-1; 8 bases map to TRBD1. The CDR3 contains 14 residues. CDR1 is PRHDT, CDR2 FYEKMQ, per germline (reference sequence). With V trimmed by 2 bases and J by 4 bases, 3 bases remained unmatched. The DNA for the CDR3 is TGTGCCAGCAGCTTATGGACAGGGTCCACTGAAGCTTTCTTT. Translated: CASSLWTGSTEAFF. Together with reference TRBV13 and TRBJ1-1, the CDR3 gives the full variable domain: AAGVIQSPRHLIKEKRETATLKCYPIPRHDTVYWYQQGPGQDPQFLISFYEKMQSDKGSIPDRFSAQQFSDYHSELNMSSLELGDSALYFCASSLWTGSTEAFFGQGTRLTVV.

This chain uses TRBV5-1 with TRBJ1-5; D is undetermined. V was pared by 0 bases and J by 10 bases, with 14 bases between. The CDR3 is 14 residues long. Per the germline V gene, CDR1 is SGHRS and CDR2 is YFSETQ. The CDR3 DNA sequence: TGCGCCAGCAGCTTGGGCGGCGCTGGAGACCCCCAGCATTTT. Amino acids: CASSLGGAGDPQHF.

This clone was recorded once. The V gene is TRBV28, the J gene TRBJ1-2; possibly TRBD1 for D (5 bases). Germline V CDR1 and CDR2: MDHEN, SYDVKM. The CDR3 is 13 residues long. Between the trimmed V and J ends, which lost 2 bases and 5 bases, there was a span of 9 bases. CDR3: CASSLLGRYGYTF. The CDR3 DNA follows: TGTGCCAGCAGTTTACTGGGGCGGTATGGCTACACCTTC.

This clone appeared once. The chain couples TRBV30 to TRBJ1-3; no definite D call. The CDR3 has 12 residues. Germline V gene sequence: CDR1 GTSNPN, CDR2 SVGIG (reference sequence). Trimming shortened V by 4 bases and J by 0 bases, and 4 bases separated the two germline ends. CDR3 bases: TGTGCCTGGAAGCACTCTGGAAACACCATATATTTT. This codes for CAWKHSGNTIYF.

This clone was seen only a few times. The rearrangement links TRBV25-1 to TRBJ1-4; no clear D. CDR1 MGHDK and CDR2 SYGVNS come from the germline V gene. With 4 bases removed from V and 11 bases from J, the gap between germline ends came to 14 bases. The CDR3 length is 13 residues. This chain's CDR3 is CASSAASLRKLFF. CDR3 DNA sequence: TGTGCCAGCAGTGCCGCTTCGCTAAGGAAACTGTTTTTT.